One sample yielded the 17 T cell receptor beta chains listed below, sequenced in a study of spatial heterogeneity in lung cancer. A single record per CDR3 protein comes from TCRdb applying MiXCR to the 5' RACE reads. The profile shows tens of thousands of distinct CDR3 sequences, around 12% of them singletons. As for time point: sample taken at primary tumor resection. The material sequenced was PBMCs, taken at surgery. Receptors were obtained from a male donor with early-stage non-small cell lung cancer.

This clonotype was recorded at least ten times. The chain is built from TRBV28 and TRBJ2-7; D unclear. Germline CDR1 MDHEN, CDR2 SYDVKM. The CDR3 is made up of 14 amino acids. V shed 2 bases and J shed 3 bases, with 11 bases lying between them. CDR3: CASSLGSAVYEQYF. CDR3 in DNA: TGTGCCAGCAGTTTAGGCAGTGCAGTCTACGAGCAGTACTTC.

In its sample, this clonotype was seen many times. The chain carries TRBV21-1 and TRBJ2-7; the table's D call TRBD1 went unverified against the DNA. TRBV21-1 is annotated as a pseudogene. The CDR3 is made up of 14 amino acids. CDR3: CASSNRDRAYEQYF. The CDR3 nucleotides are TGTGCCAGCAGCAACCGGGACAGAGCCTACGAGCAGTACTTC.

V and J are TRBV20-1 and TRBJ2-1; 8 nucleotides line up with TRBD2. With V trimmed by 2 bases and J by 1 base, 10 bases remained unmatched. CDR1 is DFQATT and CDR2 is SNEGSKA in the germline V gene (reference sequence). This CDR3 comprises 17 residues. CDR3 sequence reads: CSARSPGLAGSYNEQFF. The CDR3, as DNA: TGCAGTGCTAGATCCCCGGGGCTAGCGGGTTCCTACAATGAGCAGTTCTTC.

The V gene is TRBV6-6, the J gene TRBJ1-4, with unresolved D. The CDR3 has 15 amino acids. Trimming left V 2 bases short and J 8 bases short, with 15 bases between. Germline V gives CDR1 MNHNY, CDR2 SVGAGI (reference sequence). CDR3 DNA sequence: TGTGCCAGCAGTTACCCTGAAAAGGGTGGAGAAAAACTGTTTTTT. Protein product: CASSYPEKGGEKLFF.

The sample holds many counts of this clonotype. CDR3: CASSPGPYEQYF. The CDR3 region has the DNA TGTGCCAGCAGTCCTGGGCCATACGAGCAGTACTTC. The chain links TRBV28 to TRBJ2-7; D remains unclear. CDR1 is MDHEN and CDR2 is SYDVKM in the germline V gene. The CDR3 is made up of 12 amino acids. Trimming left V 5 bases short and J 4 bases short, with 9 bases between.

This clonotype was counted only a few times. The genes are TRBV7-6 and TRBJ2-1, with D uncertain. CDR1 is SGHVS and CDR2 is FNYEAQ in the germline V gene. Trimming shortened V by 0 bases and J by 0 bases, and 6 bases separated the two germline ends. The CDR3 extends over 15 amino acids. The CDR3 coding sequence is TGTGCCAGCAGCTTAGCGGTAAGCTCCTACAATGAGCAGTTCTTC. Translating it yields CASSLAVSSYNEQFF.

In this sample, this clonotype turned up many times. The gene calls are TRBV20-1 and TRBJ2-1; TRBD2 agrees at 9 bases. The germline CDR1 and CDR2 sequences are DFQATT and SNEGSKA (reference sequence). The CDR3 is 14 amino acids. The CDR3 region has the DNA TGCAGGGGAGCGGCTAGCGGGAATCTGGGTGAGCAGTTCTTC. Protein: CRGAASGNLGEQFF.

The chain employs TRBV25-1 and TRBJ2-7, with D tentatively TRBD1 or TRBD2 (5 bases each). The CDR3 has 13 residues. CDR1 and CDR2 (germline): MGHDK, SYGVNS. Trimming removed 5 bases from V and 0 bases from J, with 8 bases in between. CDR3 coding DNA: TGTGCCAGCAGTTGGGACGGCTCCTACGAGCAGTACTTC. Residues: CASSWDGSYEQYF.

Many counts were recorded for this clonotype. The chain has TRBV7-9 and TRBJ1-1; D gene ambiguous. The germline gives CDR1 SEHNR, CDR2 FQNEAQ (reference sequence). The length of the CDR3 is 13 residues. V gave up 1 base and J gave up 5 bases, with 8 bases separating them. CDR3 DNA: TGTGCCAGCAGCTTAGTTGCACCGACTGAAGCTTTCTTT. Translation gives CASSLVAPTEAFF.

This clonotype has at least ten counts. DNA of the CDR3: TGTGCCAGCAGTCCTCCGGGGGAACGGTGGCAGTACTTC. Amino acid sequence: CASSPPGERWQYF. The chain has TRBV28 and TRBJ2-7; TRBD2 is a possible D gene (6 bases). The CDR3 extends over 13 amino acids. The germline V and J ends were trimmed by 5 bases and 9 bases, with 17 bases remaining between them. Germline lookup yields CDR1 MDHEN and CDR2 SYDVKM.

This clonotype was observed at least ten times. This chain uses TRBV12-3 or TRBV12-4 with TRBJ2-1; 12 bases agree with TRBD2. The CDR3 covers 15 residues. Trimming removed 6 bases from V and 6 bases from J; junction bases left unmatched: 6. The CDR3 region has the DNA TGTGCCAGCAGCCTAGCGGGGGGGCCCGCCAATGAGCAGTTCTTC. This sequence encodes CASSLAGGPANEQFF.

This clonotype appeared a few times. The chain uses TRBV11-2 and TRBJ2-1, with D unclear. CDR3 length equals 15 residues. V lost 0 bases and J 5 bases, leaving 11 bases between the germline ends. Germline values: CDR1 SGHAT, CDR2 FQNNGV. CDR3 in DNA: TGTGCCAGCAGCTTAGATTGGAGACTGAACAATGAGCAGTTCTTC. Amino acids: CASSLDWRLNNEQFF.

CDR3 amino acids: CSARDGQGVSNQPQHF. The CDR3 DNA sequence: TGCAGTGCTAGAGATGGGCAGGGGGTGAGCAATCAGCCCCAGCATTTT. The chain is built from TRBV20-1 and TRBJ1-5; 7 bases line up with TRBD1. Germline loops: CDR1 DFQATT, CDR2 SNEGSKA (reference sequence). CDR3 length: 16 residues. The junction had 6 bases not matched to a gene; V was cut back by 0 bases and J by 1 base.

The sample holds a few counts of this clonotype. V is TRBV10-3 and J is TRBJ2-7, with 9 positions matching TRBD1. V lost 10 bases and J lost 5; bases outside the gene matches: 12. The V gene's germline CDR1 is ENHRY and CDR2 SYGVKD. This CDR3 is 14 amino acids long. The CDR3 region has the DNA TGTGCCACTCATCCCGGGACAGGGCGGAACGAGCAGTACTTC. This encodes CATHPGTGRNEQYF.

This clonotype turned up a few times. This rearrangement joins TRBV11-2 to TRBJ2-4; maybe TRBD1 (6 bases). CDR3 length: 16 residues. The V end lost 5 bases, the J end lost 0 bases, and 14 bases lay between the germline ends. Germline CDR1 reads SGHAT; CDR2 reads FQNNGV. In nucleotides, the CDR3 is TGTGCCAGCAGCCTCAGGGGTACGCTAGCCAAAAACATTCAGTACTTC. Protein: CASSLRGTLAKNIQYF.

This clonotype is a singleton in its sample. This chain's CDR3 is CASSLAPGTGNQPQHF. CDR3 coding DNA: TGTGCCAGCAGCTTAGCGCCTGGGACAGGGAATCAGCCCCAGCATTTT. The rearrangement links TRBV7-2 to TRBJ1-5, with 9 positions matching TRBD1. This CDR3 is built from 16 residues. The junction had 4 bases not matched to a gene; V was cut back by 0 bases and J by 4 bases. In germline, CDR1 is SGHTA, CDR2 FQGNSA. The entire variable domain, with the rest obtained from reference TRBV7-2 and TRBJ1-5, is as follows: GAGVSQSPSNKVTEKGKDVELRCDPISGHTALYWYRQSLGQGLEFLIYFQGNSAPDKSGLPSDRFSAERTGGSVSTLTIQRTQQEDSAVYLCASSLAPGTGNQPQHFGDGTRLSIL.

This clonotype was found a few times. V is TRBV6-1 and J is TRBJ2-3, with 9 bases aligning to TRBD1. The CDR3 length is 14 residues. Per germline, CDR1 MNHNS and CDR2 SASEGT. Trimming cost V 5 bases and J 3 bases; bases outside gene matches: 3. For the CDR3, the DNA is TGTGCCAGCAGTAAGACAGGGGGGACAGATACGCAGTATTTT. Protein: CASSKTGGTDTQYF.